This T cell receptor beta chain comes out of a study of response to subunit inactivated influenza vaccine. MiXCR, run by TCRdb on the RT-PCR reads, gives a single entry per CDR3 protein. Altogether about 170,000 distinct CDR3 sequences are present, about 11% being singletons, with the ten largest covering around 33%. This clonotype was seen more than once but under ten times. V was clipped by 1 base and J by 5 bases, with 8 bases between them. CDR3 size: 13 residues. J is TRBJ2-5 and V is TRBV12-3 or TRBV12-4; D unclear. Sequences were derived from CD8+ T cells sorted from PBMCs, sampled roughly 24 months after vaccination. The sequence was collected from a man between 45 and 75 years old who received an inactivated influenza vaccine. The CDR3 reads CASSLVSRETQYF. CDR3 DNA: TGTGCCAGCAGTTTAGTGAGCCGTGAGACCCAGTACTTC.